A single sample gave rise to the 20 T cell receptor beta chains below, sequenced in a study of T cell changes during pregnancy in multiple sclerosis. The data were produced by immunoSEQ multiplex PCR, yet TCRdb's version contains in-frame clones alone and is incomplete. This sample has tens of thousands of clones, with about nine tenths found just once. The sample here was peripheral blood, taken in the third trimester of pregnancy. These receptors were taken from a female donor in good health, enrolled as a control in a pregnancy study.

The chain uses TRBV7-8 and TRBJ2-3, with 7 bases lining up with TRBD1. The CDR3 is 20 amino acids. The V segment lost 2 bases and the J segment 0 bases; nucleotides outside the gene matches: 17. The V gene's germline CDR1 is SGHVS and CDR2 FQNEAQ. CDR3 DNA: TGTGCCAGCAGCTTATTGGTACCTCACAGGGGCACTACTAGCACAGATACGCAGTATTTT. It specifies CASSLLVPHRGTTSTDTQYF.

This clone was counted a single time. The chain combines TRBV7-9 with TRBJ1-3, with unresolved D. V was clipped by 5 bases and J by 7 bases, with 21 bases between them. CDR1 is SEHNR and CDR2 is FQNEAQ in the germline V gene (reference sequence). This CDR3 contains 16 residues. The CDR3 loop is CASSPPGSLIRNTIYF. CDR3 DNA: TGTGCCAGCAGCCCGCCCGGGTCCCTTATCCGGAACACCATATATTTT.

This clone was seen only once. The rearrangement uses TRBV7-8 and TRBJ2-7; D uncertain. There are 16 residues in the CDR3. Germline V gene lookup returns CDR1 SGHVS and CDR2 FQNEAQ. V gave up 3 bases and J gave up 0 bases, with 15 bases separating them. The CDR3 reads CASSLIGQAVSYEQYF. The CDR3 DNA reads as TGTGCCAGCAGCTTGATTGGTCAGGCAGTCTCCTACGAGCAGTACTTC.

V gene TRBV28 combines with J gene TRBJ2-1, with 7 positions matching TRBD2. Germline CDR1 MDHEN, CDR2 SYDVKM. The length of the CDR3 is 17 residues. Unmatched junction bases numbered 15, after V lost 2 bases and J lost 8 bases. CDR3 in DNA: TGTGCCAGCAGTTTAAAGCTCGGAGGCGGGAGCCGGGATGAGCAGTTCTTC. This translates into CASSLKLGGGSRDEQFF.

This sequence joins TRBV6-6 and TRBJ2-7, with D unclear. V was trimmed by 2 bases and J by 2 bases, leaving 4 bases between them. Germline CDR1 is MNHNY and CDR2 is SVGAGI (reference sequence). This CDR3 has 12 amino acids. CDR3 nucleotides: TGTGCCAGCAGTTACGAGGCCTACGAGCAGTACTTC. Translated: CASSYEAYEQYF.

The CDR3, as DNA: TGTGCCAGCAGCTTATCCGCAGGGGGGTGGGCTGAAGCTTTCTTT. Protein sequence: CASSLSAGGWAEAFF. The V call is TRBV7-8, the J call TRBJ1-1; 7 bases line up with TRBD1. V lost 2 bases and J lost 6; bases outside the gene matches: 9. The CDR3 contains 15 residues. CDR1 SGHVS and CDR2 FQNEAQ come from the germline V gene.

The genes are TRBV11-2 and TRBJ2-7, with 8 nucleotides matching TRBD1. This CDR3 comprises 16 residues. Trimming cost V 0 bases and J 10 bases; bases outside gene matches: 14. Per germline, CDR1 SGHAT and CDR2 FQNNGV. The CDR3 here is CASSLDLRTGRGLQYF. The CDR3 region has the DNA TGTGCCAGCAGCTTAGATTTGAGGACAGGGCGGGGCTTACAGTACTTC.

The chain carries TRBV28 and TRBJ2-7, with 7 bases aligning to TRBD1. Trimming removed 6 bases from V and 0 bases from J; junction bases left unmatched: 17. The CDR3 covers 18 residues. CDR1 and CDR2 (germline): MDHEN, SYDVKM. DNA of the CDR3: TGTGCCAGCAGCCTCTACGGCGTGGGGACAGCCTTCTCCTACGAGCAGTACTTC. This codes for CASSLYGVGTAFSYEQYF.

The chain uses TRBV19 and TRBJ2-1, with D tentatively TRBD1 (6 bases). The CDR3 covers 14 residues. Trimming removed 0 bases at V and 4 bases at J, with 7 bases between. Germline CDR1 is LNHDA and CDR2 is SQIVND (reference sequence). For the CDR3, the DNA is TGTGCCAGTAGTATAGAACAGGGATACAATGAGCAGTTCTTC. As protein: CASSIEQGYNEQFF.

The rearrangement joins TRBV7-2 to TRBJ2-5; D is possibly TRBD2 (6 bases). CDR3 size: 15 residues. Trimming took 4 bases from V and 4 from J, leaving 16 bases between them. In germline, CDR1 is SGHTA, CDR2 FQGNSA. The CDR3 spells CASSWDATRGETQYF. DNA for the CDR3: TGTGCCAGCAGCTGGGACGCGACTAGAGGAGAGACCCAGTACTTC.

The chain couples TRBV19 to TRBJ2-7, with D perhaps matching TRBD2 (5 bases). The V gene's germline CDR1 is LNHDA and CDR2 SQIVND (reference sequence). The V end lost 4 bases, the J end lost 4 bases, and 11 bases lay between the germline ends. This CDR3 is 13 amino acids long. As DNA, the CDR3 is TGTGCCAGTAGTACAGGTGGCGGGTACGAGCAGTACTTC. Translation: CASSTGGGYEQYF.

Remarks on this clone: A read error may account for a junction end that differs from germline. This rearrangement joins TRBV10-2 to TRBJ1-1; D unresolved. CDR1 and CDR2 from the germline V gene are WSHSY and SAAADI. The CDR3 is 12 amino acids. The CDR3 DNA reads as TGCGCCAGCAGTGAGTCGGAGGGCCACCCGAAATTT. This encodes CASSESEGHPKF.

V and J are TRBV21-1 and TRBJ2-7; the listed D gene, TRBD2, was not tested against the DNA. TRBV21-1 is an annotated pseudogene. The CDR3 covers 16 residues. The CDR3 nucleotides read TGTGCCAGCAGCAAAACTAGCGGGAACACCTCCTACGAGCAGTACTTC. Its translation is CASSKTSGNTSYEQYF.

The chain uses TRBV7-2 and TRBJ1-4, with D unclear. V was shortened by 4 bases and J by 5 bases, with 5 bases between the two germline ends. This CDR3 region has 12 residues. The V gene's germline CDR1 is SGHTA and CDR2 FQGNSA. The CDR3 reads CASSSQNEKLFF. The CDR3 DNA sequence: TGTGCCAGCAGCTCCCAAAATGAAAAACTGTTTTTT. Complete variable domain (other parts from reference TRBV7-2 and TRBJ1-4): GAGVSQSPSNKVTEKGKDVELRCDPISGHTALYWYRQSLGQGLEFLIYFQGNSAPDKSGLPSDRFSAERTGGSVSTLTIQRTQQEDSAVYLCASSSQNEKLFFGSGTQLSVL.

The V call is TRBV7-2, the J call TRBJ2-3, with 7 positions matching TRBD2. CDR1 SGHTA and CDR2 FQGNSA come from the germline V gene. The CDR3 consists of 16 residues. With V trimmed by 8 bases and J by 5 bases, 16 bases remained unmatched. The CDR3 spells CASGFWGRGEGDTQYF. CDR3 coding DNA: TGTGCCAGCGGATTTTGGGGTAGAGGGGAGGGAGATACGCAGTATTTT.

The chain is built from TRBV6-5 and TRBJ1-4; 9 nucleotides agree with TRBD1. There are 15 residues in the CDR3. V shed 6 bases and J 8 bases; nucleotides not matched to a gene: 10. CDR1 MNHEY and CDR2 SVGAGI come from the germline V gene. The CDR3 region has the DNA TGTGCCAGCAGGTACACCGGGACAGGGCCCGAAAAACTGTTTTTT. It encodes CASRYTGTGPEKLFF.

This CDR3 is CASSPQETQYF. The CDR3 DNA is TGTGCCAGCAGCCCACAAGAGACCCAGTACTTC. The gene calls are TRBV7-9 and TRBJ2-5; D is unclear. The CDR3 runs to 11 residues. V lost 5 bases, J lost 2 bases, and 3 bases lay in between. Germline CDR1 reads SEHNR; CDR2 reads FQNEAQ (reference sequence).

The chain recombines TRBV19 with TRBJ1-2; 7 bases map to TRBD1. The CDR3 consists of 12 residues. The junction had 4 bases not matched to a gene; V was cut back by 3 bases and J by 9 bases. The V gene's germline CDR1 is LNHDA and CDR2 SQIVND (reference sequence). CDR3 sequence reads: CASSMTTGSYTF. The CDR3 nucleotides are TGTGCCAGTAGTATGACGACAGGGAGCTACACCTTC.

The rearrangement joins TRBV4-1 to TRBJ2-3; D gene uncertain. This CDR3 has 15 amino acids. Trimming pared 1 base from V and 1 base from J, leaving 9 bases between. Germline loops: CDR1 MGHRA, CDR2 YSYEKL. CDR3 amino acids: CASSQAGVRTDTQYF. Written as DNA, the CDR3 is TGCGCCAGCAGCCAAGCAGGCGTCCGCACAGATACGCAGTATTTT.

The V gene is TRBV5-1, the J gene TRBJ1-1, with 9 bases matching TRBD1. V gave up 3 bases and J gave up 8 bases; unmatched junction bases: 8. The V gene's germline CDR1 is SGHRS and CDR2 YFSETQ. The CDR3 length is 14 residues. The CDR3 region is CASSSQTTGGEAFF. CDR3 DNA: TGCGCCAGCAGCTCGCAGACTACAGGGGGCGAAGCTTTCTTT.